This entry is about one T cell receptor (beta chain). This specimen comes from a study of blood T cell repertoires in COVID-19. Looking at the study overall: Samples of COVID-19 (acute and convalescent) were obtained from the United States, Italy and Spain. PBMCs, B-cell-depleted T cells, or T cells provided the cDNA or gDNA that made up the material.

The V gene lost 5 bases and the J gene lost 0 bases, with 11 bases spanning the gap. The CDR3 runs to 15 residues. CDR1 and CDR2 from the germline V gene are MNHEY and SMNVEV (reference sequence). Method: immunoSEQ multiplex PCR; TCRdb's copy keeps in-frame clones and lacks some. This repertoire shows 110,000 to 150,000 clones, approximately 80% found once; its top ten account for around 5%. The chain couples TRBV27 to TRBJ1-3; no clear D. The TCR comes from a woman aged 45 to 65 with acute or convalescent COVID-19. Input material: peripheral blood. The CDR3 DNA follows: TGTGCCAGCAGTCCCCTCGGCGGCTCTGGAAACACCATATATTTT. As protein: CASSPLGGSGNTIYF.